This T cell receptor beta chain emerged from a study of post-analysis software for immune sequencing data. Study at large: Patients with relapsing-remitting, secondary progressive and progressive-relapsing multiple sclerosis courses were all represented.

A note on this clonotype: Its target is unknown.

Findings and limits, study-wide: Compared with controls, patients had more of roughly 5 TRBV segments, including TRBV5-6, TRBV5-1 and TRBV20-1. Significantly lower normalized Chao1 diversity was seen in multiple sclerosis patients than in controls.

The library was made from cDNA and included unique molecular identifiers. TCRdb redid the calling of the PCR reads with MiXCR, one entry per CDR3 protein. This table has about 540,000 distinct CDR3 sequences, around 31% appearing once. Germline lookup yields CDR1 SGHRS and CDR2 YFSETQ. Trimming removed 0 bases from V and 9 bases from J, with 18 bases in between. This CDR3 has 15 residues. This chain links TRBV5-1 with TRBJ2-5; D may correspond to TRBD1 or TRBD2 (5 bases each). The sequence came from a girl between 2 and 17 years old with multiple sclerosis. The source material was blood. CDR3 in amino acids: CASSLEVPGQGAQYF. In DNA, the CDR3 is TGCGCCAGCAGCTTGGAGGTTCCGGGGCAGGGTGCCCAGTACTTC.